A single sample is the source of the 21 T cell receptor beta chains below, sequenced in a study of T cells in Graves' hyperthyroidism and ophthalmopathy. Researchers amplified the TCR beta CDR3 regions from RNA transcripts. A first-round RT-PCR of the TCR CDR3 used the HTBI primer set. Via MiXCR, TCRdb re-called the multiplex PCR reads, giving one row per CDR3 protein. The top ten hold around 3.6% of the sample, which has around 350,000 distinct CDR3 sequences, about a fifth seen once. Input material: blood. These receptors all stem from a woman between 18 and 30 years old with Graves' hyperthyroidism.

CDR3 sequence reads: CASSLGNPNQPQHF. CDR3 coding DNA: TGTGCCAGCAGCCTCGGGAATCCAAATCAGCCCCAGCATTTT. This chain connects TRBV7-8 to TRBJ1-5, with D unresolved. The CDR3 consists of 14 residues. Germline CDR1 SGHVS, CDR2 FQNEAQ. Trimming took 5 bases from V and 4 from J, leaving 12 bases between them.

This clonotype was recorded at least ten times. This chain uses TRBV6-2 or TRBV6-3 with TRBJ2-2; perhaps TRBD1 as D (6 bases). Trimming stripped 2 bases from V and 6 bases from J, with 25 bases between. CDR3 size: 19 residues. CDR1 MNHEY and CDR2 SVGEGT come from the germline V gene. CDR3 region: CASSYQVGAGDIRPGELFF. CDR3 nucleotides: TGTGCCAGCAGTTACCAGGTGGGGGCAGGGGACATAAGGCCCGGGGAGCTGTTTTTT.

This clonotype was picked up many times. The chain couples TRBV30 to TRBJ1-2, with D tentatively TRBD1 (6 bases). CDR1 GTSNPN and CDR2 SVGIG come from the germline V gene (reference sequence). This CDR3 has 16 residues. The V gene lost 0 bases and the J gene lost 7 bases, with 21 bases spanning the gap. CDR3 loop: CAWSVLGVTGWGGYTF. The DNA of the CDR3 is TGTGCCTGGAGTGTACTGGGTGTGACAGGATGGGGTGGCTACACCTTC.

This clonotype was counted at least ten times. The rearrangement joins TRBV12-3 or TRBV12-4 to TRBJ1-1, with D possibly TRBD1 on 6 matching bases. V lost 5 bases and J lost 1, with 14 bases in between. The CDR3 consists of 15 residues. The CDR3 DNA is TGTGCCAGCAGTCCATTGGGGGCGGGGAACACTGAAGCTTTCTTT. As protein: CASSPLGAGNTEAFF.

This clonotype was detected ten times or more. The rearrangement joins TRBV6-5 to TRBJ2-2; D call uncertain. The CDR3 totals 17 residues. The germline gives CDR1 MNHEY, CDR2 SVGAGI. Trimming stripped 2 bases from V and 0 bases from J, with 13 bases between. CDR3 protein: CASSYTLDGANTGELFF. The CDR3 DNA sequence: TGTGCCAGCAGTTACACATTAGACGGCGCGAACACCGGGGAGCTGTTTTTT.

This clonotype has ten or more counts. The chain recombines TRBV12-3 or TRBV12-4 with TRBJ1-5; D not certain. The CDR3 is 14 amino acids. V lost 6 bases, J lost 3 bases, and 12 bases lay in between. The chain's CDR3 is CASSLAGDNQPQHF. The DNA of the CDR3 is TGTGCCAGCAGCCTCGCCGGCGACAATCAGCCCCAGCATTTT.

This clonotype was picked up many times. The rearrangement links TRBV6-5 to TRBJ2-7, with 8 bases aligning to TRBD2. J gave up 1 base and V 2 bases, and 4 bases lay outside the gene matches. Germline CDR1 is MNHEY and CDR2 is SVGAGI. The CDR3 runs 15 residues. The CDR3: CASSYTGGGSYEQYF. Here the CDR3 DNA reads TGTGCCAGCAGTTACACGGGAGGGGGGTCCTACGAGCAGTACTTC.

This clonotype was picked up many times. V is TRBV11-2 and J is TRBJ1-1; weak D call: TRBD1 (6 bases). Germline V gene data show CDR1 as SGHAT and CDR2 as FQNNGV. V lost 5 bases to trimming and J lost 3 bases, with 19 bases between them. This CDR3 is 16 amino acids long. The chain's CDR3 is CASSHPPQRGDTEAFF. The CDR3 DNA sequence: TGTGCCAGCAGCCATCCTCCTCAGAGGGGGGACACTGAAGCTTTCTTT.

DNA of the CDR3: TGCAGTGCTAGAGTCCCCCGGGACAGGGACTACGAGCAGTACTTC. It yields the protein CSARVPRDRDYEQYF. The gene calls are TRBV20-1 and TRBJ2-7, with 9 bases fitting TRBD1. The trim removed 1 base at V and 3 bases at J, leaving 7 bases unmatched. The CDR3 runs 15 residues. Germline V gene lookup returns CDR1 DFQATT and CDR2 SNEGSKA (reference sequence).

About this clonotype itself: A read error is likely, as this CDR3 ends without the conserved phenylalanine or tryptophan. No DNA is shown, since the ends of the CDR3 on it are uncertain; the CDR3 is the one TCRdb lists. CDR3 sequence: CAISDGDGHRL. V usage is TRBV10-3 and J usage is TRBJ1-1; the table's D call TRBD1 went unverified against the DNA. CDR1 is ENHRY and CDR2 is SYGVKD in the germline V gene. The CDR3 adds up to 11 amino acids, both ends counted.

In the case of this clonotype: The junction and the germline gene differ at one end; a read error may be behind it. V usage is TRBV20-1 and J usage is TRBJ1-6; D is unresolved. Germline loops: CDR1 DFQATT, CDR2 SNEGSKA (reference sequence). This CDR3 is 16 amino acids long. The DNA for the CDR3 is TGCAGTGCATATACAACGGGGAGCTCCTATAATTTACCCCTCCACTTT. Its protein is CSAYTTGSSYNLPLHF.

The sample holds many counts of this clonotype. The chain employs TRBV29-1 and TRBJ2-5; 7 nucleotides match TRBD2. The CDR3 contains 12 residues. After removal of 3 bases from V and 7 bases from J, the junction contained 5 bases not matched to a gene. CDR1 is SQVTM and CDR2 is ANQGSEA in the germline V gene. The DNA for the CDR3 is TGCAGCGTTGATACGGGGGAGGGGACCCAGTACTTC. It yields the protein CSVDTGEGTQYF.

This clonotype showed up many times. This chain uses TRBV12-3 or TRBV12-4 with TRBJ2-5, with D perhaps matching TRBD2 (6 bases). Trimming pared 11 bases from V and 2 bases from J, leaving 21 bases between. The CDR3 contains 15 residues. The CDR3 loop reads CALAAKRRGQETQYF. CDR3 nucleotides: TGTGCCCTCGCCGCGAAAAGACGGGGGCAAGAGACCCAGTACTTC.

This clonotype came up a few times. V gene TRBV30 combines with J gene TRBJ1-1; weak D call: TRBD1 (5 bases). V gave up 2 bases and J gave up 5 bases, with 6 bases separating them. Looked up from germline, CDR1 is GTSNPN and CDR2 is SVGIG (reference sequence). The CDR3 loop spans 11 amino acids. CDR3 DNA sequence: TGTGCCTGGAGTCCAGGGACTGAAGCTTTCTTT. As protein: CAWSPGTEAFF.

At least ten counts were recorded for this clonotype. The chain joins TRBV28 to TRBJ1-5; perhaps TRBD1 as D (6 bases). Germline V CDR1 and CDR2: MDHEN, SYDVKM. The CDR3 runs 15 residues. V lost 3 bases and J lost 2, with 11 bases in between. The CDR3 DNA is TGTGCCAGCAGTTTCGGCAGGGGTGGCAATCAGCCCCAGCATTTT. Protein product: CASSFGRGGNQPQHF.

This clonotype was counted many times. The chain combines TRBV27 with TRBJ1-5; 7 bases line up with TRBD1. The CDR3 is 15 amino acids. Per germline, CDR1 MNHEY and CDR2 SMNVEV (reference sequence). Unmatched junction bases numbered 16, after V lost 6 bases and J lost 11 bases. The CDR3 sequence is CASSQRGQGLRAQHF. In DNA, the CDR3 is TGTGCCAGCAGCCAAAGGGGGCAGGGTCTCAGAGCCCAGCATTTT.

This clonotype was counted many times. CDR3 residues: CASSLAGSLETQYF. Here the CDR3 DNA reads TGTGCCAGCAGCTTAGCCGGGAGTTTAGAGACCCAGTACTTC. The V and J genes are TRBV11-2 and TRBJ2-5, with D perhaps matching TRBD2 (6 bases). Per the germline V gene, CDR1 is SGHAT and CDR2 is FQNNGV. Trimming cost V 1 base and J 4 bases, with 10 bases left between them. The CDR3 sequence is 14 residues long.

There are many counts of this clonotype. The chain has TRBV2 and TRBJ2-7; 7 bases match TRBD1. There are 15 residues in the CDR3. Germline lookup yields CDR1 SNHLY and CDR2 FYNNEI. The trim removed 6 bases at V and 6 bases at J, leaving 14 bases unmatched. CDR3 region: CASRTIRQGSGEQYF. The CDR3 DNA reads as TGTGCCAGCAGAACGATTAGACAGGGTTCGGGCGAGCAGTACTTC.

This sequence joins TRBV12-3 or TRBV12-4 and TRBJ1-1; no definite D call. The CDR3 loop spans 14 amino acids. Trimming removed 3 bases from V and 1 base from J, with 9 bases in between. Here the CDR3 DNA reads TGTGCCAGCAGTTTTATCGGGCAGAACACTGAAGCTTTCTTT. It translates to CASSFIGQNTEAFF.

This clonotype was seen repeatedly, ten times or more. The chain employs TRBV13 and TRBJ2-2; TRBD2 is a possible D gene (6 bases). Per germline, CDR1 PRHDT and CDR2 FYEKMQ (reference sequence). The CDR3 extends over 17 amino acids. V lost 4 bases and J lost 0, with 15 bases in between. The CDR3 sequence: CASSSARGDPNTGELFF. CDR3 in DNA: TGTGCCAGCAGCTCTGCCCGCGGGGACCCGAACACCGGGGAGCTGTTTTTT. Full variable domain (rest looked up from reference TRBV13 and TRBJ2-2): AAGVIQSPRHLIKEKRETATLKCYPIPRHDTVYWYQQGPGQDPQFLISFYEKMQSDKGSIPDRFSAQQFSDYHSELNMSSLELGDSALYFCASSSARGDPNTGELFFGEGSRLTVL.

This clonotype was seen repeatedly, ten times or more. The CDR3 region is CASSDRGQAFF. CDR3 bases: TGCGCCAGCAGCGACAGGGGACAAGCTTTCTTT. V is TRBV10-1 and J is TRBJ1-1; 8 bases are a match to TRBD1. J lost 9 bases, V lost 6 bases, and 3 bases had no gene match. The CDR3 consists of 11 residues. Germline V gene sequence: CDR1 WNHNN, CDR2 SYGVQD (reference sequence).